This T cell receptor beta chain was found in a study of OX40 agonist ivuxolimab in advanced cancers. Across the study: A history of anti-PD-1, anti-PD-L1 or anti-CTLA-4 therapy was acceptable, and approximately 40% had some. The study's findings and limits: Normalized T-cell clonal expansion was also low in a subset of nonresponders.

Repertoires were generated with immunoSEQ multiplex PCR, while TCRdb's copy carries only in-frame clones and drops some. The sample includes 9,500 to 12,000 clones, approximately 78% seen only once; the top ten take 11% to 15%. V lost 6 bases to trimming and J lost 5 bases; unmatched junction nucleotides: 5. CDR1 is MNHEY and CDR2 is SMNVEV in the germline V gene (reference sequence). The CDR3 sequence is 15 residues long. On this clone: The antigen is not known.

The sample in question was CD4+ or CD8+ T cells sorted from blood, obtained in a trial of the OX40 agonist ivuxolimab. This TCR derives from an adult with an advanced solid tumor such as melanoma, head and neck, liver or kidney cancer. This sequence joins TRBV27 and TRBJ2-1, with TRBD2 matching over 12 bases. The CDR3 bases are TGTGCCAGCAGGAGACTAGCGGGAGAAGACAATGAGCAGTTCTTC. Amino acids: CASRRLAGEDNEQFF.